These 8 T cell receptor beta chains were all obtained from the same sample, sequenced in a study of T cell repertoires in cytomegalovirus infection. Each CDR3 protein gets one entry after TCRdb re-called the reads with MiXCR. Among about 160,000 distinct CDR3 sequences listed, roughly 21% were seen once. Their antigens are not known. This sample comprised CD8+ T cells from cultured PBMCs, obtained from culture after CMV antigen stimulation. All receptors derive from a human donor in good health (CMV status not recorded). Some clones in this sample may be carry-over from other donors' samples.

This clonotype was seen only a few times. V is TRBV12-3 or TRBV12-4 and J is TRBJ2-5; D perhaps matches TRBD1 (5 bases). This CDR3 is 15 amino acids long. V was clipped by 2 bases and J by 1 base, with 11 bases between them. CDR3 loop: CASSLPRVSQETQYF. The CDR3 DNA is TGTGCCAGCAGTTTACCCAGGGTATCCCAAGAGACCCAGTACTTC.

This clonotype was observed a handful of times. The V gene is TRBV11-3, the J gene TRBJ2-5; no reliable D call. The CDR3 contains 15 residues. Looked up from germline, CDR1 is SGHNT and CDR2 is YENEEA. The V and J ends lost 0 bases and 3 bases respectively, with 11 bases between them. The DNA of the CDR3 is TGTGCCAGCAGCTTAGATGGGTCGCCCAAAGAGACCCAGTACTTC. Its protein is CASSLDGSPKETQYF.

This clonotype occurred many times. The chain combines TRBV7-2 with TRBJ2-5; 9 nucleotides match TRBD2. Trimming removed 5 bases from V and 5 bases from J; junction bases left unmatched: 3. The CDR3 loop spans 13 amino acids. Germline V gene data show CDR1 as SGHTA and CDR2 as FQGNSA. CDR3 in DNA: TGTGCCAGCAGCCTTAGCGGGGGTGAGACCCAGTACTTC. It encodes CASSLSGGETQYF.

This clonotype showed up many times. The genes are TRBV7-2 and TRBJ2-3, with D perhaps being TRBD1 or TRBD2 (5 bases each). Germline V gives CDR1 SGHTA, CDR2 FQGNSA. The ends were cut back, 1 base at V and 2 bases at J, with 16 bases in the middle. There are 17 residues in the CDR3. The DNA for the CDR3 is TGTGCCAGCAGCTTAGGACAGTCGGGGCAGCACACAGATACGCAGTATTTT. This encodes CASSLGQSGQHTDTQYF.

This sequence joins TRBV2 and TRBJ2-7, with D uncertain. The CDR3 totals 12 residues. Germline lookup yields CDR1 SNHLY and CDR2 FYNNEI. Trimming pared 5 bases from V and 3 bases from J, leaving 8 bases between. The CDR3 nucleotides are TGTGCCAGCAGTCGCCTGAGCTACGAGCAGTACTTC. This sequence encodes CASSRLSYEQYF.

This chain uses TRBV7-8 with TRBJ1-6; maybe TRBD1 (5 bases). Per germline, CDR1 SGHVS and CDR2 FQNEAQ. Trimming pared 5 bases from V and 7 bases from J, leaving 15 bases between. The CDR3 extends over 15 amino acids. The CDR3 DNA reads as TGTGCCAGCAGCGCCCGGGGGGAGGGAAATTCACCCCTCCACTTT. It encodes CASSARGEGNSPLHF. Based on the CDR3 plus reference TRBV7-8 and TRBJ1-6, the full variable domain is GAGVSQSPRYKVAKRGQDVALRCDPISGHVSLFWYQQALGQGPEFLTYFQNEAQLDKSGLPSDRFFAERPEGSVSTLKIQRTQQEDSAVYLCASSARGEGNSPLHFGNGTRLTVT.

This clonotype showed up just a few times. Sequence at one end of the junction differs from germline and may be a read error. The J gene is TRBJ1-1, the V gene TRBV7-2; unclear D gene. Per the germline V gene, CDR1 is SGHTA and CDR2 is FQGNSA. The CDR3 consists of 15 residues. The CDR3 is CGSSLGIQLNTEAFF. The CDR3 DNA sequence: TGTGGCAGCAGCTTGGGGATACAGCTGAACACTGAAGCTTTCTTT.

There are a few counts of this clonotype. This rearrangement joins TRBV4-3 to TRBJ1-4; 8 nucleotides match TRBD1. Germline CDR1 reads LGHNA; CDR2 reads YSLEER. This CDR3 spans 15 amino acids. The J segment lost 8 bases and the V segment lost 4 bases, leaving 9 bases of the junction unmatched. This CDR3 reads CASSLQQGVKEKLFF. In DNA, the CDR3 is TGCGCCAGCAGCCTACAACAGGGGGTAAAAGAAAAACTGTTTTTT.